This T cell receptor beta chain was recorded in a study of T cell responses to AZD1222 COVID-19 vaccine. Method: immunoSEQ multiplex PCR; TCRdb's copy keeps in-frame clones and lacks some. The sample yields some 200,000 clones, 80% to 95% seen once. From germline, CDR1 is SEHNR and CDR2 FQNEAQ (reference sequence). This CDR3 contains 14 residues. Trimming cost V 5 bases and J 7 bases; bases outside gene matches: 5. Turning to this clone: Its specificity is not known.

Findings and caveats of the study: There were mostly white British donors and more females than males, and clonal diversity was possibly underestimated. Dominant at 160-218 and 743-854, vaccine-associated CD4 TCRs also spanned spike. Spike-specific TCR breadth and depth both grew after two AZD1222 doses.

This specimen was peripheral blood, taken 28 days after the second AZD1222 dose. The sequence was collected from an adult who received the AZD1222 COVID-19 vaccine. The rearrangement joins TRBV7-9 to TRBJ1-6; 7 positions agree with TRBD1. CDR3 bases: TGTGCCAGCAGCCCGGACAGGATAAATTCACCCCTCCACTTT. It yields the protein CASSPDRINSPLHF.